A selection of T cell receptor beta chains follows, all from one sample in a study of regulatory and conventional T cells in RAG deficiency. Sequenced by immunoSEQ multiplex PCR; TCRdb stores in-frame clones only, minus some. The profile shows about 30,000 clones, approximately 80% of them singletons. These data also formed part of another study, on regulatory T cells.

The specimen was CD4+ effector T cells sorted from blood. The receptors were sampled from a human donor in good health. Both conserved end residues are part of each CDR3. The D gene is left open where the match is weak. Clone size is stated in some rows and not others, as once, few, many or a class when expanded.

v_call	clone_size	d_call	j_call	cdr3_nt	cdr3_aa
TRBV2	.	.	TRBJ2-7	TGTGCCAGCAGGACTGCGTGGGTCAACGAGCAGTACTTC	CASRTAWVNEQYF
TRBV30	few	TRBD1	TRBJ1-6	TGTGCCTGGAGCCGGGACAGGGTAAATTCACCCCTCCACTTT	CAWSRDRVNSPLHF
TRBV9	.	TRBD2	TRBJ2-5	TGTGCCAGCAGCGTAAGCGGGGCCGGGGAGACCCAGTACTTC	CASSVSGAGETQYF
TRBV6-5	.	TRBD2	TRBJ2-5	TGTGCCAGCAGTTATCTAGCGGGGGTAGAGACCCAGTACTTC	CASSYLAGVETQYF
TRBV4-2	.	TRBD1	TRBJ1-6	TGTGCCAGCAGCCAAGACCCACAGGGGGTTGGCAATTCACCCCTCCACTTT	CASSQDPQGVGNSPLHF
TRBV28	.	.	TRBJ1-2	TGTGCCAGCAGACGACCTCTTGGGACTGCTAACTATGGCTACACCTTC	CASRRPLGTANYGYTF
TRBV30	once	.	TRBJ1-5	TGTGCCTGGAGTGAGAACACTGTAAATCAGCCCCAGCATTTT	CAWSENTVNQPQHF
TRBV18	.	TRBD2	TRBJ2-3	TGTGCCAGCTCACCAAGGCTAGCGGGGGATACGCAGTATTTT	CASSPRLAGDTQYF
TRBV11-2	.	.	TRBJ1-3	TGTGCCAGCAGCTTAGGACGGACACCCTCTGGAAACACCATATATTTT	CASSLGRTPSGNTIYF
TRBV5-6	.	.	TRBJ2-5	TGTGCCAGCAGCTCCCTGCGAGAGACCCAGTACTTC	CASSSLRETQYF
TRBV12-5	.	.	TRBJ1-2	TGTGCTAGTGGTTTGACCGTAGGAGCTCCCCAAAGCTACACCTTC	CASGLTVGAPQSYTF
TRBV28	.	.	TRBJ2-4	TGTGCCAGCAGCAAACGACGAAACATTCAGTACTTC	CASSKRRNIQYF
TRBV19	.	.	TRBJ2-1	TGTGCCAGTATCCAAAGCAAACAGGGAGGTGAGCAGTTCTTC	CASIQSKQGGEQFF
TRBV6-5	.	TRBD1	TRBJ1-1	TGTGCCAGCAGTTACTCGGACAGGGGGCCTGAAGCTTTCTTT	CASSYSDRGPEAFF
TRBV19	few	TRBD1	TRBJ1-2	TGTGCCAGTAGTATTCGACAGGGGGTCGGCTATGGCTACACCTTC	CASSIRQGVGYGYTF
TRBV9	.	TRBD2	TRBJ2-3	TGTGCCAGCAGCGTGGGGACTAAAAACACAGATACGCAGTATTTT	CASSVGTKNTDTQYF
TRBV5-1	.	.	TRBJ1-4	TGCGCCAGCAGCTTGACGGGCTCTGACGAAAAACTGTTTTTT	CASSLTGSDEKLFF
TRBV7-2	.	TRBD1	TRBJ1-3	TGTGCCAGCAGCCGAGACAGGGGGGGACGATTTGGAAACACCATATATTTT	CASSRDRGGRFGNTIYF
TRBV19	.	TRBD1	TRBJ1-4	TGTGCCAGTAGTATTCCGGGAACAGGGGCTGAAAAACTGTTTTTT	CASSIPGTGAEKLFF
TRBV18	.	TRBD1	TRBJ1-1	TGTGCCAGCTCACCACCTGTCGGCCTTGGGACAGGGGTCGGAGAGAACACTGAAGCTTTCTTT	CASSPPVGLGTGVGENTEAFF
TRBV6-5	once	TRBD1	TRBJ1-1	TGTGCCAGCAGTTACTCACAGGGGGTCACTGAAGCTTTCTTT	CASSYSQGVTEAFF
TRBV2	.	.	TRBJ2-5	TGTGCCAGCAGTGAAAGGACAGTTCAAGAGACCCAGTACTTC	CASSERTVQETQYF
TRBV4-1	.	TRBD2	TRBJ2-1	TGCGCCAGCGACCGCGGAGGCCCGGGGGGGCAGTTCTTC	CASDRGGPGGQFF
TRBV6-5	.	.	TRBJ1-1	TGTGCCAGCAGTTACACAAACAGGCTGACTGAAGCTTTCTTT	CASSYTNRLTEAFF
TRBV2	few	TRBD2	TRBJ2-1	TGTGCCAGCAGTGAGATGACTAGCGGGGTGTTCTTC	CASSEMTSGVFF
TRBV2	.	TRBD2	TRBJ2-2	TGTGCCAGCAGTGAGGGACTAGCGGGGGGAACCGGGGAGCTGTTTTTT	CASSEGLAGGTGELFF
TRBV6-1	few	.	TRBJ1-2	TGTGCCAGCAGGGCACAGGATATACATGGCTACACCTTC	CASRAQDIHGYTF
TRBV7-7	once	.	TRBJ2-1	TGTGCTAGCAGCTTAGCTCTGGGATCCCCCTACAATGAGCAGTTCTTC	CASSLALGSPYNEQFF
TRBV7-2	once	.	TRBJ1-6	TGTGCCAGCAGCTTAGGGGGGAGTCCCCGGACACGGAATTCACCCCTCCACTTT	CASSLGGSPRTRNSPLHF
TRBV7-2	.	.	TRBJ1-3	TGTGCCAGCAGCTTAGAACGTGGAAACACCATATATTTT	CASSLERGNTIYF
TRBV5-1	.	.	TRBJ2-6	TGCGCCAGCAGCTTTCTTGGCGGGGGGGCCAACGTCCTGACTTTC	CASSFLGGGANVLTF
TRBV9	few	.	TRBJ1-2	TGTGCCAGCAGCGTAGGCCCCAGTAGTGGCTACACCTTC	CASSVGPSSGYTF
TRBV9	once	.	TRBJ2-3	TGTGCCAGCGGGGACAGCACAGATACGCAGTATTTT	CASGDSTDTQYF
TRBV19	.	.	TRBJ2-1	TGTGCCAGTAGTAGCGGAGCCGCACGACAGCATGAGCAGTTCTTC	CASSSGAARQHEQFF
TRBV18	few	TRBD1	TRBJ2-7	TGTGCCAGCTCACGCCGGGACAGGGGGGGCGAGCAGTACTTC	CASSRRDRGGEQYF
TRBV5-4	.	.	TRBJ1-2	TGTGCCAGCAGCTTGGACAGCATCTATGGCTACACCTTC	CASSLDSIYGYTF
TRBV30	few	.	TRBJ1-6	TGTGCCTGGGGGAGACAGCCTAATTCACCCCTCCACTTT	CAWGRQPNSPLHF
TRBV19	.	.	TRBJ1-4	TGTGCCAGTAGTACCTTGGAAAAACTGTTTTTT	CASSTLEKLFF
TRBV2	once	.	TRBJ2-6	TGTGCCAGCAGTGACTTCCCAGGGACTGGGGCCAACGTCCTGACTTTC	CASSDFPGTGANVLTF
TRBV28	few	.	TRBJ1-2	TGTGCCAGCAGTTCGGACAACTATGGCTACACCTTC	CASSSDNYGYTF
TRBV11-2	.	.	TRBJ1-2	TGTGCCAGCAGCCCCCCTTGGGGGTATGGCTACACCTTC	CASSPPWGYGYTF
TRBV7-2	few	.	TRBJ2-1	TGTGCCAGCAGCCTGTCAGGATACAATGAGCAGTTCTTC	CASSLSGYNEQFF
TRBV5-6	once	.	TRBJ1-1	TGTGCCAGCAGCTTGGCGGACACTGAAGCTTTCTTT	CASSLADTEAFF
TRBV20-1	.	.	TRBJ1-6	TGCAGTGCCACCGGGACAAATGAAAGTCACTTT	CSATGTNESHF
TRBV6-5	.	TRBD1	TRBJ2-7	TGTGCCAGCAGTTCTTACCCGACAGGGGCTTACGAGCAGTACTTC	CASSSYPTGAYEQYF
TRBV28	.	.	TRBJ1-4	TGTGCCAGCAGTTTACGGGGGGCGCCTGAAAAACTGTTTTTT	CASSLRGAPEKLFF
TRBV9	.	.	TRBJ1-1	TGTGCCAGCAGCGTAGCTTTCGGGAACACTGAAGCTTTCTTT	CASSVAFGNTEAFF
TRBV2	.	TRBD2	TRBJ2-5	TGTGCCAGCATCCGAAGGGTTGGTGGGACTAGCGGGACCCCATGGGAGACCCAGTACTTC	CASIRRVGGTSGTPWETQYF
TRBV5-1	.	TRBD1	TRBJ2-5	TGCGCCAGCAGCCAGACAGGGCCCGGTAGGCAAGAGACCCAGTACTTC	CASSQTGPGRQETQYF
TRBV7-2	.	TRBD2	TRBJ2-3	TGTGCCAGCAGCTTATCCGTTCGGCTAGCGGTTACTGGCACAGATACGCAGTATTTT	CASSLSVRLAVTGTDTQYF
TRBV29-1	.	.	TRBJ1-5	TGCAGCGTTGAAGATCCCGGTGGAACCCAGCATTTT	CSVEDPGGTQHF
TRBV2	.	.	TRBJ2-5	TGTGCCAGCAGCCGGACTTCGTACCAAGAGACCCAGTACTTC	CASSRTSYQETQYF
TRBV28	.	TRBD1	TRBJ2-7	TGTGCCAGCAGCCCCCCCGAGGGACAGGGGGTGCACGAGCAGTACTTC	CASSPPEGQGVHEQYF
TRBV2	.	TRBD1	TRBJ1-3	TGTGCCAGCCGGGTAGGGGGCAGCTCTGGAAACACCATATATTTT	CASRVGGSSGNTIYF
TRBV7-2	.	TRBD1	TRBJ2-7	TGTGCCAGCAGCTTTGACAGGGGATTACGGTTCGAGCAGTACTTC	CASSFDRGLRFEQYF
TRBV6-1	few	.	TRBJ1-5	TGTGCCAGCAGTGCCGACCCGACCAATCAGCCCCAGCATTTT	CASSADPTNQPQHF
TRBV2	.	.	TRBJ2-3	TGTGCCAGTTCCCGGGAGTATAGCACAGATACGCAGTATTTT	CASSREYSTDTQYF
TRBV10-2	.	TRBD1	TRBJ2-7	TGCGCCAGCAGGGTGGGACAGGACAGCTCCTACGAGCAGTACTTC	CASRVGQDSSYEQYF